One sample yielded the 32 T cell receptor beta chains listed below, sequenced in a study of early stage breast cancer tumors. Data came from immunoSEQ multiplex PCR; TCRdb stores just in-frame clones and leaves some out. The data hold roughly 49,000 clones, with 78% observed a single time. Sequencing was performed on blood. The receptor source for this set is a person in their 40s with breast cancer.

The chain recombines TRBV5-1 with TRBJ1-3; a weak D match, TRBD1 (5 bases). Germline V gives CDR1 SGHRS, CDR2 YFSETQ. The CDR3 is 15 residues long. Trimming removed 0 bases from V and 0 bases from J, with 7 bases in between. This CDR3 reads CASSLGGLSGNTIYF. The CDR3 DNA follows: TGCGCCAGCAGCTTGGGGGGACTCTCTGGAAACACCATATATTTT.

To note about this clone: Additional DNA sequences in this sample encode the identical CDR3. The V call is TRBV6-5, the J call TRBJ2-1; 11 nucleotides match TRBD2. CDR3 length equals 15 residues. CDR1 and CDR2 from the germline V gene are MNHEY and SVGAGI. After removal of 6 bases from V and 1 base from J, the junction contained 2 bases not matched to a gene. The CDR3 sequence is CASRTSGSSYNEQFF. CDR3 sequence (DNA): TGTGCCAGCAGAACTAGCGGGAGTTCCTACAATGAGCAGTTCTTC.

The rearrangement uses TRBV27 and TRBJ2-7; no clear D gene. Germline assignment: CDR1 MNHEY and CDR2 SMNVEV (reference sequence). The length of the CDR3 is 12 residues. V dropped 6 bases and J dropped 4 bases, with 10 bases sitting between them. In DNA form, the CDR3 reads TGTGCCAGCAGCCGACTCGGATACGAGCAGTACTTC. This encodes CASSRLGYEQYF.

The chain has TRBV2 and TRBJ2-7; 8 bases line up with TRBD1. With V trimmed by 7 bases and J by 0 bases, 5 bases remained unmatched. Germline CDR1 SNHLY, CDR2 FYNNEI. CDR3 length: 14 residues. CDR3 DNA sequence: TGTGCCAGCAAAACAGGGGGGAGCTCCTACGAGCAGTACTTC. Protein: CASKTGGSSYEQYF.

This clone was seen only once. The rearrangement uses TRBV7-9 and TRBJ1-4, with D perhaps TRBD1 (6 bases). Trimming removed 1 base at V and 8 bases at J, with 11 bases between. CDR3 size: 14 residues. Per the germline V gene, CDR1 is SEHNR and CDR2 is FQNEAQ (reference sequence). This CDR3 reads CASSLGGAEEKLFF. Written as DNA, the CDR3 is TGTGCCAGCAGCTTAGGGGGGGCAGAAGAAAAACTGTTTTTT.

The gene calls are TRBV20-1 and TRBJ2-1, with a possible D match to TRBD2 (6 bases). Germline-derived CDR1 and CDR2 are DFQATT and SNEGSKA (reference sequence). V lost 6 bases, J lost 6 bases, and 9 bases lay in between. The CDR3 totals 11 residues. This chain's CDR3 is CSAMTSNEQFF. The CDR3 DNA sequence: TGCAGTGCAATGACTAGCAATGAGCAGTTCTTC.

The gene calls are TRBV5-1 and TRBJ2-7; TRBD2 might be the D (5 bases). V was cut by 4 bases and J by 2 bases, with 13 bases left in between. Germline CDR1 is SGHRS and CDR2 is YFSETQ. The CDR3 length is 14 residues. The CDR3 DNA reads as TGCGCCAGCAGCCCCCGCCCGACTACCTACGAGCAGTACTTC. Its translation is CASSPRPTTYEQYF.

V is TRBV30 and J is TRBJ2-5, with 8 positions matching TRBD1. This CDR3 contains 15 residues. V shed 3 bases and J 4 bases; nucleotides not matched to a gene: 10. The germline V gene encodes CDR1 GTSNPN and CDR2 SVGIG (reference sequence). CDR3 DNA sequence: TGTGCCTGGAGGTCAGGACAGGGTAGGGGAGAGACCCAGTACTTC. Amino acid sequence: CAWRSGQGRGETQYF.

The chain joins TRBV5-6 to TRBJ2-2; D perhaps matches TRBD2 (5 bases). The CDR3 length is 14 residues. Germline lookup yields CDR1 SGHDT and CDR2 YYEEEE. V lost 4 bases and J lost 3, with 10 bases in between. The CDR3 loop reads CASSPLVDTGELFF. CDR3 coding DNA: TGTGCCAGCAGCCCACTAGTGGACACCGGGGAGCTGTTTTTT.

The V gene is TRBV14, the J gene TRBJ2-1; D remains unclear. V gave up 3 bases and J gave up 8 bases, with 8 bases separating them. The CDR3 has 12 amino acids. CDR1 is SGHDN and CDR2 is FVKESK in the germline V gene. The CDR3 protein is CASSQHRDEQFF. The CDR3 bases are TGTGCCAGCAGCCAGCATAGGGATGAGCAGTTCTTC.

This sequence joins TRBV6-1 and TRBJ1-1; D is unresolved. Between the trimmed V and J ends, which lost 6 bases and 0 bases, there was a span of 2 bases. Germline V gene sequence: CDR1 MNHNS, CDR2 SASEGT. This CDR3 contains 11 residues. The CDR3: CASRLNTEAFF. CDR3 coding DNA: TGTGCCAGCAGATTGAACACTGAAGCTTTCTTT.

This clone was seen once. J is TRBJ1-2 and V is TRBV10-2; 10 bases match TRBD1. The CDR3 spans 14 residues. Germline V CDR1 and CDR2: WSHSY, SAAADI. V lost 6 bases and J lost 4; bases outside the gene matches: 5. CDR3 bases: TGCGCCAGCAGGGGACAGGGGTTGAGCTATGGCTACACCTTC. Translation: CASRGQGLSYGYTF.

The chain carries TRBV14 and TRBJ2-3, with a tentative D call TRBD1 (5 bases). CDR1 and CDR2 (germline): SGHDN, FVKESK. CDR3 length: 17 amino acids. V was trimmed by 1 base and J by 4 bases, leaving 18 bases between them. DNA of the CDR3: TGTGCCAGCAGCCAAGCCTTACCGACAGTATCCGCAGATACGCAGTATTTT. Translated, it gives CASSQALPTVSADTQYF.

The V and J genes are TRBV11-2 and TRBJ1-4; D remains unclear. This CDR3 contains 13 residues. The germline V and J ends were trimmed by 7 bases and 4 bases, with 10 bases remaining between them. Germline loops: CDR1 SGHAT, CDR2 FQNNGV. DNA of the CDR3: TGTGCCAGCAAGAGGGTGAATAATGAAAAACTGTTTTTT. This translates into CASKRVNNEKLFF.

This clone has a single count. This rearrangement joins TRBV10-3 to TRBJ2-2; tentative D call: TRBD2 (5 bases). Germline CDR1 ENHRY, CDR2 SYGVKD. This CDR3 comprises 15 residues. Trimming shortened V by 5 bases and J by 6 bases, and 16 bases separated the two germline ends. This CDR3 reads CAISRLAAFAGELFF. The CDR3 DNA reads TGTGCCATCAGTCGGCTAGCAGCATTCGCCGGGGAGCTGTTTTTT.

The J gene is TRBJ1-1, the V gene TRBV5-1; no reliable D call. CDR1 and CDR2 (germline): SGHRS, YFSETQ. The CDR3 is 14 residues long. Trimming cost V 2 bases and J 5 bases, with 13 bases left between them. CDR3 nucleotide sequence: TGCGCCAGCAGCTTTGATGTAGTTGAGACTGAAGCTTTCTTT. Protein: CASSFDVVETEAFF. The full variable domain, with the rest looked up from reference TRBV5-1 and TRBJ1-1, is KAGVTQTPRYLIKTRGQQVTLSCSPISGHRSVSWYQQTPGQGLQFLFEYFSETQRNKGNFPGRFSGRQFSNSRSEMNVSTLELGDSALYLCASSFDVVETEAFFGQGTRLTVV.

CDR3 sequence: CASSSPLGDSSPYGYTF. As DNA, the CDR3 is TGTGCCAGCTCATCTCCTCTGGGGGATAGCTCCCCCTATGGCTACACCTTC. The chain combines TRBV18 with TRBJ1-2; D may be TRBD1 (5 bases). CDR3 length: 17 amino acids. Trimming pared 5 bases from V and 4 bases from J, leaving 23 bases between. Per the germline V gene, CDR1 is KGHSH and CDR2 is LQKENI.

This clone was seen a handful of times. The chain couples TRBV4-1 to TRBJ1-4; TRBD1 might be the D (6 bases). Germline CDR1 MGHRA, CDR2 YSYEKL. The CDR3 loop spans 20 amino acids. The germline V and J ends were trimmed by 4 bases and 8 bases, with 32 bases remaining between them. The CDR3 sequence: CASSLIQGRAQRVGGEKLFF. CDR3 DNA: TGCGCCAGCAGCCTTATACAGGGCCGGGCCCAGAGGGTCGGCGGCGAAAAACTGTTTTTT.

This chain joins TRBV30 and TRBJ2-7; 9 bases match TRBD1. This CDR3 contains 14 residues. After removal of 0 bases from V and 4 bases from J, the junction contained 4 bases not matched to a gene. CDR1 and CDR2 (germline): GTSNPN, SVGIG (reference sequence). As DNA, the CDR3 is TGTGCCTGGAGTGTCGGGACAGGGCTATACGAGCAGTACTTC. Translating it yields CAWSVGTGLYEQYF.

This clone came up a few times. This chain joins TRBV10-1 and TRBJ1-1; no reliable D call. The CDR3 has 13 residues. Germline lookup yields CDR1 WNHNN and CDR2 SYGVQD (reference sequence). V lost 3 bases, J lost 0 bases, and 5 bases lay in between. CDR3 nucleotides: TGCGCCAGCAGTGACAGCATGAACACTGAAGCTTTCTTT. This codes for CASSDSMNTEAFF.

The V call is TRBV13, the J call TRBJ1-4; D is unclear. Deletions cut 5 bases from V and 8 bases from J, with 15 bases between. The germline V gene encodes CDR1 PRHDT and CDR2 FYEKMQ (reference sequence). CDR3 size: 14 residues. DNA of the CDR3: TGTGCCAGCAGCCCAACGGGTGCTGACGAAAAACTGTTTTTT. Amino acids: CASSPTGADEKLFF.

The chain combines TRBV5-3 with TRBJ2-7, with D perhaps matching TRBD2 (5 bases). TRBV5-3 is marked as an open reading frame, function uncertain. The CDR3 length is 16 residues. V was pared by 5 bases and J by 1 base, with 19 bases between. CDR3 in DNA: TGTGCCAGAAGGACTCGGAAGGAGGCCCCTTCCTACGAGCAGTACTTC. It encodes CARRTRKEAPSYEQYF.

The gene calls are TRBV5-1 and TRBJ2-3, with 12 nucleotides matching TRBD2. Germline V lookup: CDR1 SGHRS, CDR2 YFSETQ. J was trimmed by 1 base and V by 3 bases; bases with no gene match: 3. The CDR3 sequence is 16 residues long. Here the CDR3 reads CASSWRLAGGTDTQYF. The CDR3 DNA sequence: TGCGCCAGCAGCTGGAGACTAGCGGGAGGCACAGATACGCAGTATTTT.

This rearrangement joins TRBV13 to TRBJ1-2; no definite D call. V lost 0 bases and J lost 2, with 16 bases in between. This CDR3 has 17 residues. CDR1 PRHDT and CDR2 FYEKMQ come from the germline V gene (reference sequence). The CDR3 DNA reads TGTGCCAGCAGCTTAGGCACCCCGGGCCAACTCAACTATGGCTACACCTTC. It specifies CASSLGTPGQLNYGYTF.

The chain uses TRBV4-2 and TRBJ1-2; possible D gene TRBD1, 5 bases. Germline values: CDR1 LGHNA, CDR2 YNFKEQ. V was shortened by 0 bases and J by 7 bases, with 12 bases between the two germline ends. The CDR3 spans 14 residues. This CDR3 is CASSQETGGSGYTF. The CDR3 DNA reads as TGTGCCAGCAGCCAAGAAACTGGGGGAAGTGGCTACACCTTC.

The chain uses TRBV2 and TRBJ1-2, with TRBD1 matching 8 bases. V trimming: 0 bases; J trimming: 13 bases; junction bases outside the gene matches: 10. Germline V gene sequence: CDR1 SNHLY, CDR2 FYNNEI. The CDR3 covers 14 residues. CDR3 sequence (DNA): TGTGCCAGCAGTGAAGCTAGAGCCAGGGGGCACGGCACCTTC. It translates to CASSEARARGHGTF.

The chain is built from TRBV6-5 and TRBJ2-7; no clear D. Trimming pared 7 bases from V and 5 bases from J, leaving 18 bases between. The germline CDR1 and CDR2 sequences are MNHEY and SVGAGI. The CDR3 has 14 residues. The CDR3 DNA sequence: TGTGCCAGCACCAATACTCAAGGTTCCAACGAGCAGTACTTC. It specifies CASTNTQGSNEQYF.

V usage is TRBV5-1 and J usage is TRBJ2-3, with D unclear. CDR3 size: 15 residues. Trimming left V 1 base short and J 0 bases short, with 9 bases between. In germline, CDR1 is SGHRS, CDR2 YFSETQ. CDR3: CASSLTVPSTDTQYF. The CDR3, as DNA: TGCGCCAGCAGCTTGACTGTTCCTAGCACAGATACGCAGTATTTT. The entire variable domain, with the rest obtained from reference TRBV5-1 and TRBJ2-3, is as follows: KAGVTQTPRYLIKTRGQQVTLSCSPISGHRSVSWYQQTPGQGLQFLFEYFSETQRNKGNFPGRFSGRQFSNSRSEMNVSTLELGDSALYLCASSLTVPSTDTQYFGPGTRLTVL.

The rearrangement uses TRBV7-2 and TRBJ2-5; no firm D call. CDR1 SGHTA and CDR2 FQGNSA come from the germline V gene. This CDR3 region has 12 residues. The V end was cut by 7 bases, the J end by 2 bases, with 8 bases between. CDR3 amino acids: CASTPLQETQYF. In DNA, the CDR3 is TGTGCCAGCACCCCTCTACAAGAGACCCAGTACTTC. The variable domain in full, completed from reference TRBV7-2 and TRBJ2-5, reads GAGVSQSPSNKVTEKGKDVELRCDPISGHTALYWYRQSLGQGLEFLIYFQGNSAPDKSGLPSDRFSAERTGGSVSTLTIQRTQQEDSAVYLCASTPLQETQYFGPGTRLLVL.

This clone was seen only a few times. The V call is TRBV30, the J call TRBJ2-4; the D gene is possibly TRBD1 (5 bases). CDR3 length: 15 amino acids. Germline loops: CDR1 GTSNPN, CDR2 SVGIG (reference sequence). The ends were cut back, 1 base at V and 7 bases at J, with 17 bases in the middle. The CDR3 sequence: CAWSGMGQAGNIQYF. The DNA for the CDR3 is TGTGCCTGGAGTGGGATGGGGCAAGCTGGGAACATTCAGTACTTC. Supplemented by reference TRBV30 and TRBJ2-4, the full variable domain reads SQTIHQWPATLVQPVGSPLSLECTVEGTSNPNLYWYRQAAGRGLQLLFYSVGIGQISSEVPQNLSASRPQDRQFILSSKKLLLSDSGFYLCAWSGMGQAGNIQYFGAGTRLSVL.

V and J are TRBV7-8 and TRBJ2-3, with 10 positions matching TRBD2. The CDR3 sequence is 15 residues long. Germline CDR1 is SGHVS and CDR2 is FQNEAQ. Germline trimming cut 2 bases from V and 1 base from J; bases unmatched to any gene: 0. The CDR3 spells CASSLLAGGTDTQYF. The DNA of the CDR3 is TGTGCCAGCAGCTTACTAGCGGGGGGCACAGATACGCAGTATTTT. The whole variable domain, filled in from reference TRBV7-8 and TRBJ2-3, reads GAGVSQSPRYKVAKRGQDVALRCDPISGHVSLFWYQQALGQGPEFLTYFQNEAQLDKSGLPSDRFFAERPEGSVSTLKIQRTQQEDSAVYLCASSLLAGGTDTQYFGPGTRLTVL.

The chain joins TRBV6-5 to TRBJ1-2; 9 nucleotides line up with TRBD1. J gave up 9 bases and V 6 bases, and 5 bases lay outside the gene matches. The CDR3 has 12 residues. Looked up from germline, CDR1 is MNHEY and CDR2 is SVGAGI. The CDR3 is CASSRTGESYTF. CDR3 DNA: TGTGCCAGCAGCCGGACAGGGGAAAGCTACACCTTC.